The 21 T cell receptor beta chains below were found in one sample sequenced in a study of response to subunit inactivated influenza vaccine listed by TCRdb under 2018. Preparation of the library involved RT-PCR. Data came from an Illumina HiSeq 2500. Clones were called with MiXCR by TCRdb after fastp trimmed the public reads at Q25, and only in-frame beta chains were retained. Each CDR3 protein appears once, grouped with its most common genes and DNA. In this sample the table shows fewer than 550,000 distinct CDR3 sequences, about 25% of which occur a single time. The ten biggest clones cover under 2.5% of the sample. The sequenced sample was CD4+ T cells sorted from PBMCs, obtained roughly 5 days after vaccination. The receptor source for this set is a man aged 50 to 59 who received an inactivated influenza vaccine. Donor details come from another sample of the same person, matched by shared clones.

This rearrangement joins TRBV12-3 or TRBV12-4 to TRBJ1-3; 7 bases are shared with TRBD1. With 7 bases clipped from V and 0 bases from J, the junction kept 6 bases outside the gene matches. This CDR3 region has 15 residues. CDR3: CASILDRSSGNTIYF. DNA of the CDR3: TGTGCCAGCATCCTGGACAGGAGCTCTGGAAACACCATATATTTT.

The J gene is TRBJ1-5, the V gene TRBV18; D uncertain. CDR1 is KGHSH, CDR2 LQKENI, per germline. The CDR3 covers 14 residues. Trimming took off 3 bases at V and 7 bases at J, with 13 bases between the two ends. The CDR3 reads CASSPAGSQQPQHF. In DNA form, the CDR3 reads TGTGCCAGCTCACCCGCGGGTTCACAGCAGCCCCAGCATTTT. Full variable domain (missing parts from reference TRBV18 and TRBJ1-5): NAGVMQNPRHLVRRRGQEARLRCSPMKGHSHVYWYRQLPEEGLKFMVYLQKENIIDESGMPKERFSAEFPKEGPSILRIQQVVRGDSAAYFCASSPAGSQQPQHFGDGTRLSIL.

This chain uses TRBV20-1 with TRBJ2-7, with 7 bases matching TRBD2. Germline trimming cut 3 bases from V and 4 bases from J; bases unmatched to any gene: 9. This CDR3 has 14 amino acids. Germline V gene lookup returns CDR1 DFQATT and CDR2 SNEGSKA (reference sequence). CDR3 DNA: TGCAGTGCTAGCTTTGGGGAGGGTGTTTACGAGCAGTACTTC. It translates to CSASFGEGVYEQYF.

CDR3: CASSQDFQNSPLHF. The CDR3 nucleotides are TGCGCCAGCAGCCAAGATTTCCAAAATTCACCCCTCCACTTT. The rearrangement joins TRBV4-1 to TRBJ1-6; no definite D call. V dropped 0 bases and J dropped 7 bases, with 7 bases sitting between them. This CDR3 spans 14 amino acids. Germline V gives CDR1 MGHRA, CDR2 YSYEKL.

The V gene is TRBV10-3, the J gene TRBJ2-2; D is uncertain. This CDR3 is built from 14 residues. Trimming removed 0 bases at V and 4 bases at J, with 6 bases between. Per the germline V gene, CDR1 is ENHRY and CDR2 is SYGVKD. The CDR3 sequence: CAISESSSTGELFF. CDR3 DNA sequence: TGTGCCATCAGTGAGTCGAGCAGCACCGGGGAGCTGTTTTTT.

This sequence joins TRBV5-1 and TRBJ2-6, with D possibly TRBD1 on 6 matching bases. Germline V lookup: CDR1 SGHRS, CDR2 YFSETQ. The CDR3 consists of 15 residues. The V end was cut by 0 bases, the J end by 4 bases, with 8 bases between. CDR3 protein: CASSLAGDGANVLTF. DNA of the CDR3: TGCGCCAGCAGCTTGGCAGGGGACGGGGCCAACGTCCTGACTTTC.

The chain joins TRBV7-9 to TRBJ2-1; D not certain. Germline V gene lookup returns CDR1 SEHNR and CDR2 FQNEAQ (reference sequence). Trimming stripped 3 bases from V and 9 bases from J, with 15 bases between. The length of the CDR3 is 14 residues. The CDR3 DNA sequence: TGTGCCAGCAGCTTCGTTCGGCCGACCGGTGAGCAGTTCTTC. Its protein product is CASSFVRPTGEQFF. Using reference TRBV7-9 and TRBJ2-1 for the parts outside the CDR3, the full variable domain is DTGVSQNPRHKITKRGQNVTFRCDPISEHNRLYWYRQTLGQGPEFLTYFQNEAQLEKSRLLSDRFSAERPKGSFSTLEIQRTEQGDSAMYLCASSFVRPTGEQFFGPGTRLTVL.

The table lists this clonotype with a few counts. CDR3 nucleotides: TGTGCCAGCAGTGACCGGGACAGGTACACAGATACGCAGTATTTT. Protein: CASSDRDRYTDTQYF. The chain carries TRBV28 and TRBJ2-3; TRBD1 agrees at 8 bases. V lost 5 bases and J lost 2; bases outside the gene matches: 6. The CDR3 consists of 15 residues. CDR1 is MDHEN, CDR2 SYDVKM, per germline. Variable domain in full (rest from reference TRBV28 and TRBJ2-3): DVKVTQSSRYLVKRTGEKVFLECVQDMDHENMFWYRQDPGLGLRLIYFSYDVKMKEKGDIPEGYSVSREKKERFSLILESASTNQTSMYLCASSDRDRYTDTQYFGPGTRLTVL.

The CDR3 nucleotides read TGTGCCAGCTTCTTGGCGGGAGTCGACAATGAGCAGTTCTTC. Protein product: CASFLAGVDNEQFF. J is TRBJ2-1 and V is TRBV12-3 or TRBV12-4, with 7 positions matching TRBD2. The CDR3 contains 14 residues. The J segment lost 5 bases and the V segment lost 8 bases, leaving 9 bases of the junction unmatched.

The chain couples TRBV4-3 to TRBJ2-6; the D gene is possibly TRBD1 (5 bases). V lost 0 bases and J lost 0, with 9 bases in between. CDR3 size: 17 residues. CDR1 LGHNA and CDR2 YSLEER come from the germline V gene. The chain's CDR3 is CASSQEGHTSGANVLTF. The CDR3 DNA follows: TGCGCCAGCAGCCAAGAAGGACACACCTCTGGGGCCAACGTCCTGACTTTC.

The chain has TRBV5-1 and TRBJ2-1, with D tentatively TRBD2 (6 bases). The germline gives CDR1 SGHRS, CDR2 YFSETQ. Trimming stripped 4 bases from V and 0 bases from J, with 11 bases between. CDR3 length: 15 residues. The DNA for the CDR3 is TGCGCCAGCAGCCTTAGCGGAAACTCCTACAATGAGCAGTTCTTC. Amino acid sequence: CASSLSGNSYNEQFF.

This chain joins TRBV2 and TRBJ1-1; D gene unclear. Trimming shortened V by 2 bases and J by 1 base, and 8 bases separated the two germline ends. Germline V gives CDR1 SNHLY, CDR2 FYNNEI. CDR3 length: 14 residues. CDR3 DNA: TGTGCCAGCAGTGAATGGACGACGAACACTGAAGCTTTCTTT. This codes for CASSEWTTNTEAFF.

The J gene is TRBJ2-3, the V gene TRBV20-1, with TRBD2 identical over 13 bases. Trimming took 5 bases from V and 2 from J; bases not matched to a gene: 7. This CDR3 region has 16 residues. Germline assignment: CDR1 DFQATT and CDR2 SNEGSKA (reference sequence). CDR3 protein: CSAGRLAGGPTDTQYF. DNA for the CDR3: TGCAGTGCTGGCAGACTAGCGGGAGGCCCCACAGATACGCAGTATTTT.

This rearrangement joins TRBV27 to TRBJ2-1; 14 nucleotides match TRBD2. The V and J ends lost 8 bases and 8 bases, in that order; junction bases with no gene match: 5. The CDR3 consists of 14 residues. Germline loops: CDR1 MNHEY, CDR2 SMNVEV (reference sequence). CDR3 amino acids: CASYGTSGSYEQFF. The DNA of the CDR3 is TGTGCCAGCTACGGGACTAGCGGGAGCTATGAGCAGTTCTTC.

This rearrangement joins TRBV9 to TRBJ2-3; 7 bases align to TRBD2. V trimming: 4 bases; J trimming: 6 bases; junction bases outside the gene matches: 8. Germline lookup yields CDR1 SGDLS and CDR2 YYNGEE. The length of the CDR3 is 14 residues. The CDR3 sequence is CASSFGLVRDTQYF. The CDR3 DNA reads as TGTGCCAGCAGCTTTGGACTAGTTAGGGATACGCAGTATTTT.

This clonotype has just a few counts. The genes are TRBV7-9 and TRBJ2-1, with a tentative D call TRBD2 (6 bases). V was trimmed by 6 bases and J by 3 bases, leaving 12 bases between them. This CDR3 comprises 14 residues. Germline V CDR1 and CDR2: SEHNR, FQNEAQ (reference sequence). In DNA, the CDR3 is TGTGCCAGCAGTAAGGGACTCCTCTACAATGAGCAGTTCTTC. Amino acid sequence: CASSKGLLYNEQFF.

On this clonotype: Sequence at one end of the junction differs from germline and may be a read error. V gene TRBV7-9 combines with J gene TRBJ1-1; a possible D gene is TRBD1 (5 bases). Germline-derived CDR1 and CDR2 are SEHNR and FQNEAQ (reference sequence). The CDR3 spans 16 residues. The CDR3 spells CASTLAWQGMNTEAFF. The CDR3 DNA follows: TGTGCCAGCACCTTAGCGTGGCAGGGCATGAACACTGAAGCTTTCTTT.

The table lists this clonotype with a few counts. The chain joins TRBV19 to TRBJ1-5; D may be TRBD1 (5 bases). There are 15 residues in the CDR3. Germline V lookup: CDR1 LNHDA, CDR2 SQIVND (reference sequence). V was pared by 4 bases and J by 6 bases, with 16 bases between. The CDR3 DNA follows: TGTGCCAGTAGTACGGAGCCTCAGGGATTTCAGCCCCAGCATTTT. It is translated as CASSTEPQGFQPQHF.

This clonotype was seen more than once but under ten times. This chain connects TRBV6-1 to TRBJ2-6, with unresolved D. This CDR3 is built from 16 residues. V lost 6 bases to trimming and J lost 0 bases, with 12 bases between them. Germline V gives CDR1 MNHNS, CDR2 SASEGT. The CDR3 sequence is CASRNPAGSGANVLTF. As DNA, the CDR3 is TGTGCCAGCAGGAATCCCGCCGGCTCTGGGGCCAACGTCCTGACTTTC.

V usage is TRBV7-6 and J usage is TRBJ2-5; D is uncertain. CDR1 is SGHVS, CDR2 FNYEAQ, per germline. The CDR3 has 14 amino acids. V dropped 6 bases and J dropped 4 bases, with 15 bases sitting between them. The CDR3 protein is CASSRTTTTETQYF. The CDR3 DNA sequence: TGTGCCAGCAGTCGAACGACGACCACAGAGACCCAGTACTTC.

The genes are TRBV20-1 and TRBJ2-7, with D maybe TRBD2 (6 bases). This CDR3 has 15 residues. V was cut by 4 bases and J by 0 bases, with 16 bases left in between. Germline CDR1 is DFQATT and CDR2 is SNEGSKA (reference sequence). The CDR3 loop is CSAKNSGTPSYEQYF. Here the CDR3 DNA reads TGCAGTGCTAAGAATAGCGGCACGCCCTCCTACGAGCAGTACTTC.